The rows below give T cell receptor beta chains drawn from one sample of a study of metastatic and nonmetastatic thyroid tumors. TCRdb re-processed the PCR reads through MiXCR. This sample yields about 69,000 clones, of which 14% are seen a single time; 6.5% belongs to the top ten. The specimen was blood. The receptors shown here come from a male donor with papillary thyroid cancer or a benign thyroid nodule (not recorded which). Some clones in this sample may be carry-over from other donors' samples. The CDR3 runs from the conserved cysteine through the conserved F or W. Clone size is stated in some rows and not others, as once, few, many or a class when expanded.

V,J,size,CDR3
TRBV30,TRBJ1-1,NA,CAWSVRGTEAFF
TRBV7-9,TRBJ2-7,many,CASSLVVGRWEEQYF
TRBV6-2/TRBV6-3,TRBJ1-2,NA,CATAVTAIGYTF
TRBV28,TRBJ1-2,NA,CASSAWTGSGHTF
TRBV28,TRBJ1-1,NA,CARIPRYTGGTEAFF
TRBV6-2/TRBV6-3,TRBJ2-7,NA,CASKQGNYEQYF
TRBV27,TRBJ1-2,few,CASRRSERGNYGYTF
TRBV6-2/TRBV6-3,TRBJ2-3,NA,CASSYSNSADTQYF
TRBV7-8,TRBJ2-6,many,CASSLDQGAGANVLTF
TRBV10-1,TRBJ2-2,many,CASSLIAGASGELFF
TRBV6-1,TRBJ1-5,many,CASRRTGDSNQPQHF
TRBV28,TRBJ2-1,few,CASRPPGRNDQFF
TRBV7-9,TRBJ2-5,many,CASSPPAGGRETQYF
TRBV11-1,TRBJ2-1,few,CASSLAMDNEQFF
TRBV20-1,TRBJ2-7,once,CSAFSGHYYEQYF
TRBV7-9,TRBJ2-7,NA,CASSQRAGYEQYF
TRBV5-1,TRBJ1-4,many,CASRREARTNEKLFF
TRBV10-2,TRBJ1-4,NA,CASRQGINEKLFF
TRBV20-1,TRBJ2-1,NA,CSAEEDRGAANEQFF
TRBV19,TRBJ2-5,many,CASSITAGEKETQYF
TRBV28,TRBJ1-2,few,CASSLLSPGGYTF
TRBV20-1,TRBJ2-7,many,CSAQGLAGAGEQYF
TRBV11-2,TRBJ2-3,many,CASSLLPSGNTDTQYF
TRBV11-2,TRBJ1-5,NA,CASRPPGRDGNQPQHF
TRBV6-2/TRBV6-3,TRBJ2-1,many,CASSFLLANNEQFF
TRBV7-6,TRBJ2-2,many,CASSLGGGNTGELFF
TRBV5-4,TRBJ2-5,few,CASSTYTSGEETQYF
TRBV2,TRBJ2-1,many,CASWGGSNDEQFF
TRBV6-1,TRBJ2-7,many,CASSGYGAGTSYEQYF
TRBV27,TRBJ1-2,NA,CASSSRQGSYGYTF
TRBV20-1,TRBJ1-1,many,CSFLRDRNTEAFF
TRBV20-1,TRBJ1-1,NA,CSARDGENTEAFF
TRBV7-9,TRBJ2-7,many,CASSSEGLANYEQYF
TRBV11-2,TRBJ2-3,NA,CASSLGSGPRDTQYF
TRBV10-2,TRBJ2-7,NA,CASSWDTSYEQYF
TRBV20-1,TRBJ1-2,many,CSASRGGYTF
TRBV5-1,TRBJ2-1,NA,CASSRGTSGNNEQFF
TRBV7-6,TRBJ2-3,few,CASSLLWTSGRDTQYF
TRBV9,TRBJ2-7,many,CASSVAYRGREQYF
TRBV5-6,TRBJ2-2,many,CASSLGRLTGELFF
TRBV27,TRBJ2-1,many,CASSFYRGNEQFF
TRBV5-1,TRBJ1-2,many,CASSLGTGEGYTF
TRBV28,TRBJ2-3,many,CASRPGQGILAGGDTQYF
TRBV7-9,TRBJ2-7,many,CASSLGMGRVWEQYF
TRBV30,TRBJ2-5,many,CAWSVPIRETQYF
TRBV6-1,TRBJ2-1,few,CASTVPGLVTYNEQFF
TRBV6-2/TRBV6-3,TRBJ2-7,NA,CASSTSHTGGRGVFYEQYF
TRBV5-1,TRBJ2-3,many,CASSSDPSVYTDTQYF
TRBV30,TRBJ2-7,NA,CAWSVHVEQYF
TRBV13,TRBJ2-7,NA,CASSLWRGAGYEQYF
TRBV20-1,TRBJ2-1,many,CSARRRPSSYNEQFF
TRBV12-3/TRBV12-4,TRBJ1-4,many,CASSLNEKLFF
TRBV20-1,TRBJ2-7,NA,CSASSPRTVVYNEQYF
TRBV6-2/TRBV6-3,TRBJ2-2,many,CASRLLDYMNTGELFF
TRBV19,TRBJ2-1,few,CASILGQWYNEQFF